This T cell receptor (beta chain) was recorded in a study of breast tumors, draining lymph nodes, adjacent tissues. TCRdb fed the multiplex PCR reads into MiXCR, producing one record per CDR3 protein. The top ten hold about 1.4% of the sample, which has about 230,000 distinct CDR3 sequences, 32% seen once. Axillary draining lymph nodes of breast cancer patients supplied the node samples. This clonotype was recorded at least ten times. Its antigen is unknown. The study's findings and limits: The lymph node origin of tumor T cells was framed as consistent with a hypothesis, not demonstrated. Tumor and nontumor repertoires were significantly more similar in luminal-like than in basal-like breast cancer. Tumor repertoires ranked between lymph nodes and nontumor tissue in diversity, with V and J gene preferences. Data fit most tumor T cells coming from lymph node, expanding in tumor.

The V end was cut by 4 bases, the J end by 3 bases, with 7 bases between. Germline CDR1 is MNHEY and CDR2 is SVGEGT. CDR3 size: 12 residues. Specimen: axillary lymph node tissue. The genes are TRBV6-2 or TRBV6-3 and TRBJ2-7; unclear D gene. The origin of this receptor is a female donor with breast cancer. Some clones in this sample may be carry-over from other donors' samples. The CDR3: CASSSGRYEQYF. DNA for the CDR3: TGTGCCAGCAGTTCGGGCCGCTACGAGCAGTACTTC.